This TCR beta chain was identified during a study of T cell repertoires in cytomegalovirus infection. A word on this clonotype: Its matching antigen is unknown.

The CDR3 is 16 residues long. Germline-derived CDR1 and CDR2 are SGHTA and FQGNSA. V dropped 1 base and J dropped 5 bases, with 17 bases sitting between them. TCRdb used MiXCR to reprocess the reads, holding one entry per CDR3 protein. The sample holds 700,000 to 950,000 distinct CDR3 sequences, approximately 32% seen once. This receptor was identified in a human donor in good health (CMV status not recorded). Some clones in this sample may be carry-over from other donors' samples. Sequences were derived from cultured CD8+ T cells from PBMCs, sampled from culture after CMV antigen stimulation. The chain employs TRBV7-2 and TRBJ1-1; weak D call: TRBD1 (5 bases). The CDR3 DNA reads as TGTGCCAGCAGCTTAGGGGGGGTGGGGAGTTGGACTGAAGCTTTCTTT. It yields the protein CASSLGGVGSWTEAFF. The whole variable domain, filled in from reference TRBV7-2 and TRBJ1-1, reads GAGVSQSPSNKVTEKGKDVELRCDPISGHTALYWYRQSLGQGLEFLIYFQGNSAPDKSGLPSDRFSAERTGGSVSTLTIQRTQQEDSAVYLCASSLGGVGSWTEAFFGQGTRLTVV.